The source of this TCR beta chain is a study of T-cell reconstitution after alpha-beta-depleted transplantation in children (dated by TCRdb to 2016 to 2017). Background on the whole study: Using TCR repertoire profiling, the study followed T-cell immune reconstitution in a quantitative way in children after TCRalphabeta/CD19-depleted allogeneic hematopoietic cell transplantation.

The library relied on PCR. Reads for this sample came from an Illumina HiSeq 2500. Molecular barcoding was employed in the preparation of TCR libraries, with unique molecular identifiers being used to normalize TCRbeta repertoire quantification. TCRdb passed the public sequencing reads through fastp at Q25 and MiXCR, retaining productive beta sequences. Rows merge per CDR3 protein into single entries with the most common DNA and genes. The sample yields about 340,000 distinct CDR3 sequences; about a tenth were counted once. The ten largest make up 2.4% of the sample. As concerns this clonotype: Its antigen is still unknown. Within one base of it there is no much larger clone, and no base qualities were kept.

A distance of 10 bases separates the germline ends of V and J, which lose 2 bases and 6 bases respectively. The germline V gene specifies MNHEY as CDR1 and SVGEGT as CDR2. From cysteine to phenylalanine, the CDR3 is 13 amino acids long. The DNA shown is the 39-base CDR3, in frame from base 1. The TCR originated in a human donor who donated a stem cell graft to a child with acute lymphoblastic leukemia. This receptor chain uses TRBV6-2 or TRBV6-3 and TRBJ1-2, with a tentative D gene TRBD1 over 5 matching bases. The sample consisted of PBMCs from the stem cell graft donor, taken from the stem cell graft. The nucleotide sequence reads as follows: TGTGCCAGCAGTTACACCACAGGCGATGGCTACACCTTC. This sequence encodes CASSYTTGDGYTF.